The rows below give T cell receptor beta chains drawn from one sample of a study of OX40 agonist ivuxolimab in advanced cancers. Here immunoSEQ multiplex PCR was the method, and the copy in TCRdb shows in-frame clones only, minus some. The profile covers 3,500 or so clones, with around 90% appearing a single time and under 2% taken by the ten largest. The material sequenced was CD4+ or CD8+ T cells sorted from blood, taken in a trial of the OX40 agonist ivuxolimab. The receptors stem from an adult with an advanced solid tumor such as melanoma, head and neck, liver or kidney cancer. The CDR3 runs from the conserved cysteine through the conserved F or W. Each record gives: CDR3 protein, CDR3 DNA, D gene, J gene, V gene, clone size. The D gene is left open where the match is weak. Where a row states a size, it is once, few, many or the class of an expanded clone; other rows omit it.

CDR3 protein: CASSARTHSYNEQFF
CDR3 DNA: TGTGCCAGCAGTGCGAGAACACACTCCTACAATGAGCAGTTCTTC
D gene: NA
J gene: TRBJ2-1
V gene: TRBV2
clone size: NA

CDR3 protein: CAISPSDRAGEPLHF
CDR3 DNA: TGTGCCATCAGTCCCTCGGACAGGGCGGGGGAACCCCTCCACTTT
D gene: TRBD1
J gene: TRBJ1-6
V gene: TRBV10-3
clone size: NA

CDR3 protein: CASSSRWGPATNEKLFF
CDR3 DNA: TGTGCCAGCAGCTCGAGATGGGGCCCGGCAACTAATGAAAAACTGTTTTTT
D gene: NA
J gene: TRBJ1-4
V gene: TRBV5-5
clone size: NA

CDR3 protein: CASSQVGSVGDTDTQYF
CDR3 DNA: TGTGCCAGCAGCCAAGTAGGTTCTGTGGGAGACACAGATACGCAGTATTTT
D gene: NA
J gene: TRBJ2-3
V gene: TRBV4-2
clone size: NA

CDR3 protein: CASSLGDQPQHF
CDR3 DNA: TGTGCCAGCAGCTTAGGAGATCAGCCCCAGCATTTT
D gene: NA
J gene: TRBJ1-5
V gene: TRBV11-2
clone size: NA

CDR3 protein: CASSESRGGKLFF
CDR3 DNA: TGCGCCAGCAGTGAATCGAGGGGCGGAAAACTGTTTTTT
D gene: NA
J gene: TRBJ1-4
V gene: TRBV10-1
clone size: NA

CDR3 protein: CASKRRSSGVSYEQYF
CDR3 DNA: TGCGCCAGCAAACGAAGAAGTTCGGGGGTTTCATACGAGCAGTACTTC
D gene: NA
J gene: TRBJ2-7
V gene: TRBV5-1
clone size: NA

CDR3 protein: CASIEGGPSGNTIYF
CDR3 DNA: TGTGCCAGTATAGAGGGAGGGCCCTCTGGAAACACCATATATTTT
D gene: NA
J gene: TRBJ1-3
V gene: TRBV6-6
clone size: NA

CDR3 protein: CASSSDEQYF
CDR3 DNA: TGTGCCAGCAGTTCGGACGAGCAGTACTTC
D gene: NA
J gene: TRBJ2-7
V gene: TRBV28
clone size: few

CDR3 protein: CAWSAPVTGILYEQYF
CDR3 DNA: TGTGCCTGGAGTGCACCCGTGACAGGGATCCTCTACGAGCAGTACTTC
D gene: TRBD1
J gene: TRBJ2-7
V gene: TRBV30
clone size: NA

CDR3 protein: CASSSGDRGVYEQYF
CDR3 DNA: TGTGCCAGCAGTTCAGGGGACAGGGGAGTGTACGAGCAGTACTTC
D gene: TRBD1
J gene: TRBJ2-7
V gene: TRBV28
clone size: NA

CDR3 protein: CASSQDTGRGAFF
CDR3 DNA: TGTGCCAGCAGCCAAGATACGGGCAGGGGAGCTTTCTTT
D gene: NA
J gene: TRBJ1-1
V gene: TRBV14
clone size: NA

CDR3 protein: CASSRSAGGDTQYF
CDR3 DNA: TGTGCCAGCAGCCGATCAGCCGGAGGAGATACGCAGTATTTT
D gene: NA
J gene: TRBJ2-3
V gene: TRBV7-9
clone size: NA

CDR3 protein: CASSRNSIQETQYF
CDR3 DNA: TGTGCCAGCAGCCGAAACAGTATACAAGAGACCCAGTACTTC
D gene: NA
J gene: TRBJ2-5
V gene: TRBV11-2
clone size: NA

CDR3 protein: CASSLAWQPDYEQYF
CDR3 DNA: TGTGCCAGCAGCTTAGCTTGGCAGCCCGATTACGAGCAGTACTTC
D gene: NA
J gene: TRBJ2-7
V gene: TRBV11-2
clone size: NA

CDR3 protein: CASRDRDKKYF
CDR3 DNA: TGTGCCAGCAGAGACCGGGACAAAAAGTACTTC
D gene: NA
J gene: TRBJ2-5
V gene: TRBV28
clone size: NA

CDR3 protein: CASSLGAGWAYEQYF
CDR3 DNA: TGTGCCAGCAGTTTAGGGGCAGGGTGGGCCTACGAGCAGTACTTC
D gene: NA
J gene: TRBJ2-7
V gene: TRBV28
clone size: NA

CDR3 protein: CASSLVADPNYGYTF
CDR3 DNA: TGTGCCAGCAGCTTAGTTGCGGATCCTAACTATGGCTACACCTTC
D gene: NA
J gene: TRBJ1-2
V gene: TRBV7-3
clone size: NA